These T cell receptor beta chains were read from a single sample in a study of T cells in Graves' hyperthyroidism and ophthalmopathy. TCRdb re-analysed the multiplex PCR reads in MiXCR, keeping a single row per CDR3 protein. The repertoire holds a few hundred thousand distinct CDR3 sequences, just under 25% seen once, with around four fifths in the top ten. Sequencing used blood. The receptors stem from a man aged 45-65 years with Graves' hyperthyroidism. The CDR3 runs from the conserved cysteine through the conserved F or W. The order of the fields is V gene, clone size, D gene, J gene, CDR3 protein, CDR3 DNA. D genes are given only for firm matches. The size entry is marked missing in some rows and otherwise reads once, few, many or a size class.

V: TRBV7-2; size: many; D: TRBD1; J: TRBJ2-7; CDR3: CASSLGPGGASYEQYF; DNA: TGTGCCAGCAGCTTAGGACCAGGGGGCGCCTCCTACGAGCAGTACTTC
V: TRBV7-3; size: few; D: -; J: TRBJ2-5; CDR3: CASSRSGKETQYF; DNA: TGTGCCAGCAGCCGTTCTGGTAAGGAGACCCAGTACTTC
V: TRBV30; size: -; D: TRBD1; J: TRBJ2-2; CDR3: CAWSKDREAGELFF; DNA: TGTGCCTGGAGTAAGGACAGGGAGGCCGGGGAGCTGTTTTTT
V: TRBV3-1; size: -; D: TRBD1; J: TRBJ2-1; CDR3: CASSQDRTGVSSYNEQFF; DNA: TGTGCCAGCAGCCAAGATCGGACAGGGGTTAGCTCCTACAATGAGCAGTTCTTC
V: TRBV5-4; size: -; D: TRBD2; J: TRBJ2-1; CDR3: CASASGGTSGRALNDNEQFF; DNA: TGTGCCAGCGCCTCCGGCGGGACTAGCGGGAGGGCCCTGAACGACAATGAGCAGTTCTTC
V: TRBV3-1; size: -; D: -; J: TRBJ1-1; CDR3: CASSQDFLNTEAFF; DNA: TGTGCCAGCAGCCAAGATTTTCTGAACACTGAAGCTTTCTTT
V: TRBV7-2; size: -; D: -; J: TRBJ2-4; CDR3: CASRRSIDAKNIQYF; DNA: TGTGCCAGCAGACGAAGCATCGACGCCAAAAACATTCAGTACTTC
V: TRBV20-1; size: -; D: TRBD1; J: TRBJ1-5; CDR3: CSALGQGKPQHF; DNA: TGCAGTGCTTTGGGACAGGGGAAGCCCCAGCATTTT
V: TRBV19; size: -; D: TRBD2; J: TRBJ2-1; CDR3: CASSIFAAGDRDEQFF; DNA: TGTGCCAGTAGTATATTTGCAGCGGGAGATCGGGATGAGCAGTTCTTC
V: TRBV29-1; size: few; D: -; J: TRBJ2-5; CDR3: CSLRGYLNQETQYF; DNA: TGCAGCCTCCGGGGGTACCTTAACCAAGAGACCCAGTACTTC
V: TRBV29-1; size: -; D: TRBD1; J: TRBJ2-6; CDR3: CSVYPGTGGSGANVLTF; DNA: TGCAGCGTTTACCCCGGGACAGGGGGCTCTGGGGCCAACGTCCTGACTTTC
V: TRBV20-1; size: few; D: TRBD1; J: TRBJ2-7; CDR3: CSAAGTGRPYEQYF; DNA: TGCAGTGCCGCCGGGACAGGGAGACCCTACGAGCAGTACTTC
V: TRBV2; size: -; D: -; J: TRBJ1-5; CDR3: CASSGPGGQPQHF; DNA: TGTGCCAGCAGTGGCCCTGGAGGACAGCCCCAGCATTTT
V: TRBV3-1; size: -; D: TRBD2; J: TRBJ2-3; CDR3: CASSRLAGTTDTQYF; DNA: TGTGCCAGCAGTCGACTAGCGGGTACCACAGATACGCAGTATTTT
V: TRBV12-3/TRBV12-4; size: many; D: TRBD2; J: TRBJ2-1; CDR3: CASSPRLAGGRAYNEQFF; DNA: TGTGCCAGCAGTCCCCGACTAGCGGGAGGTAGGGCTTACAATGAGCAGTTCTTC
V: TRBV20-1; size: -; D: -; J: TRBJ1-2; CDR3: CSASIRGNYGYTF; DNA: TGCAGTGCTAGCATCAGGGGAAACTATGGCTACACCTTC
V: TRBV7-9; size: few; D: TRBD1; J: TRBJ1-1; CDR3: CASSLAGAGGLGAFF; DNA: TGTGCCAGCAGCTTAGCTGGAGCAGGGGGCTTAGGGGCTTTCTTT
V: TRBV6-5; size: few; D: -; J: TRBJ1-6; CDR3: CASSSGTGSPLHF; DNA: TGTGCCAGCAGTTCCGGGACCGGTTCACCCCTCCACTTT
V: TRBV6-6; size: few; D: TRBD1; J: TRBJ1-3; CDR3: CASSYTGDSLSSGNTIYF; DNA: TGTGCCAGCAGTTACACCGGGGACAGTCTATCCTCTGGAAACACCATATATTTT
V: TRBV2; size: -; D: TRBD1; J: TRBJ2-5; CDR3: CASRDRGRENQYF; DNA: TGTGCCAGCAGGGACAGGGGCCGGGAAAACCAGTACTTC
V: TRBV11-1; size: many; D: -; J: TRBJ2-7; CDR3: CASSLEDGYEQYF; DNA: TGTGCCAGCAGCTTAGAAGATGGTTACGAGCAGTACTTC
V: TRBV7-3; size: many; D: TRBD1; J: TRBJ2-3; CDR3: CASSWTGGTDTQYF; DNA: TGTGCCAGCAGCTGGACAGGGGGTACAGATACGCAGTATTTT
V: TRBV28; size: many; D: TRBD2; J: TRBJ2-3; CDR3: CASTNLAGGTDTQYF; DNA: TGTGCCAGCACAAATCTAGCGGGAGGTACAGATACGCAGTATTTT
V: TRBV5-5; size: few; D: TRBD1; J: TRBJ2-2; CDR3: CASSLTGADTGELFF; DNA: TGTGCCAGCAGCTTAACAGGGGCGGACACCGGGGAGCTGTTTTTT
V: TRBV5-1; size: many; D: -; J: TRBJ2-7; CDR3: CASSLVLEAAEQYF; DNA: TGCGCCAGCAGCTTGGTGTTGGAAGCAGCCGAGCAGTACTTC
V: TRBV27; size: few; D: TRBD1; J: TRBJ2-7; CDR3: CASGGGTGAYEQYF; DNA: TGTGCCAGCGGTGGGGGGACAGGCGCCTACGAGCAGTACTTC
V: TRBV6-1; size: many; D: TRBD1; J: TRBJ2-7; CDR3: CASSEPGQVSYEQYF; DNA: TGTGCCAGCAGTGAACCGGGACAGGTTTCCTACGAGCAGTACTTC
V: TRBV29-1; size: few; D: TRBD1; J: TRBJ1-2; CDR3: CSVEGTGSGYGYTF; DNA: TGCAGCGTTGAAGGGACAGGGTCAGGGTATGGCTACACCTTC
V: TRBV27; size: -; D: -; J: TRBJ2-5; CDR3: CASGQRYQETQYF; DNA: TGTGCCAGCGGGCAGAGGTACCAAGAGACCCAGTACTTC
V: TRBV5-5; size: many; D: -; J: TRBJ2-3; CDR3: CASSLAGRREDTQYF; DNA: TGTGCCAGCAGCTTGGCCGGGCGGAGGGAGGATACGCAGTATTTT
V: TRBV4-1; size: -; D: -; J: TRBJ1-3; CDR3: CASSQEGRSGNTIYF; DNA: TGCGCCAGCAGCCAAGAGGGCCGTTCGGGAAACACCATATATTTT
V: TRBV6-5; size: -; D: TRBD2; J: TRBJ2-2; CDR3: CASSYRTSGDPGELFF; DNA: TGTGCCAGCAGTTACAGGACTAGCGGGGATCCCGGGGAGCTGTTTTTT
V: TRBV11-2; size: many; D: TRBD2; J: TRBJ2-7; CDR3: CASSLTSGSGEQYF; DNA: TGTGCCAGCAGCTTAACTAGCGGGAGTGGAGAGCAGTACTTC
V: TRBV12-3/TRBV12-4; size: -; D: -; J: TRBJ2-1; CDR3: CASSQGLSSYNEQFF; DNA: TGTGCCAGCAGCCAGGGACTTAGTTCCTACAATGAGCAGTTCTTC
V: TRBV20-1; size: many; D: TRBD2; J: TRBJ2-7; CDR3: CSAGLAGVGEQYF; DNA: TGCAGTGCAGGACTAGCGGGAGTAGGCGAGCAGTACTTC
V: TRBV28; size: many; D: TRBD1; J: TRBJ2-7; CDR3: CASSLGQGTYEQYF; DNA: TGTGCCAGCAGTTTGGGACAGGGGACCTACGAGCAGTACTTC
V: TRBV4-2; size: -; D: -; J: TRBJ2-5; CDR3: CASSQRRGQHSQETQYF; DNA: TGTGCCAGCAGCCAACGGAGGGGACAGCACTCCCAAGAGACCCAGTACTTC
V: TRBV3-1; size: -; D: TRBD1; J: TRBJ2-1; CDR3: CASSVGQTEQFF; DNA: TGTGCCAGCAGCGTGGGACAGACTGAGCAGTTCTTC
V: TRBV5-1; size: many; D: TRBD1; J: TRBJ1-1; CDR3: CASSTGTGGTLNTEAFF; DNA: TGCGCCAGCAGCACCGGGACAGGGGGGACCTTGAACACTGAAGCTTTCTTT
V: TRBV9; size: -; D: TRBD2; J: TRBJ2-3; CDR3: CASSVGGLAGVTDTQYF; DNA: TGTGCCAGCAGCGTAGGTGGTCTAGCGGGAGTCACAGATACGCAGTATTTT
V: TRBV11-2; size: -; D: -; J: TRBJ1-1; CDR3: CASSSSRAPTPDTEAFF; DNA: TGTGCCAGCAGCTCGAGCCGGGCCCCAACCCCGGACACTGAAGCTTTCTTT
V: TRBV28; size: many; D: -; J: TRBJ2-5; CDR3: CASSPGRLQETQYF; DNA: TGTGCCAGCAGTCCCGGACGGTTACAAGAGACCCAGTACTTC
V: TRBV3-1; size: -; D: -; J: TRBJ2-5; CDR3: CASSQELAGGFGETQYF; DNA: TGTGCCAGCAGCCAAGAGCTGGCAGGGGGGTTTGGGGAGACCCAGTACTTC
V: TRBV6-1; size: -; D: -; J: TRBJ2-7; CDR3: CASKLFSEGSYEQYF; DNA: TGTGCCAGCAAACTATTTAGCGAGGGCTCCTACGAGCAGTACTTC
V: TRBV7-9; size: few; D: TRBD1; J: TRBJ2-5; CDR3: CASSLSWGTGLSETQYF; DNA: TGTGCCAGCAGCCTATCCTGGGGGACAGGGTTGTCAGAGACCCAGTACTTC
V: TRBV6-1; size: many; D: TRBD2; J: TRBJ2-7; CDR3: CASKLADPYEQYF; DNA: TGTGCCAGCAAACTAGCGGACCCCTACGAGCAGTACTTC
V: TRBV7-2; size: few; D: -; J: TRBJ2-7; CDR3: CASSYYPGPYEQYF; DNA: TGTGCCAGCAGCTACTACCCAGGGCCCTACGAGCAGTACTTC
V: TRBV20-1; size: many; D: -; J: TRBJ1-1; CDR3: CSAFQGFVALNTEAFF; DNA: TGCAGTGCCTTTCAGGGGTTCGTCGCTCTGAACACTGAAGCTTTCTTT
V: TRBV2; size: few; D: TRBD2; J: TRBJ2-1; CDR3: CASSVIAGVGEQFF; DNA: TGTGCCAGCAGTGTGATAGCGGGAGTTGGTGAGCAGTTCTTC
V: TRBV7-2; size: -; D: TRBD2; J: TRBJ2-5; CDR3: CASSSKSGRAQETQYF; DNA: TGTGCCAGCAGCTCCAAAAGCGGGAGGGCCCAAGAGACCCAGTACTTC
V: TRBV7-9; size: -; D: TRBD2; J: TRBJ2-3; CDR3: CASSLQAGGPGGTQYF; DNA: TGTGCCAGCAGCTTACAAGCGGGAGGGCCGGGGGGTACGCAGTATTTT
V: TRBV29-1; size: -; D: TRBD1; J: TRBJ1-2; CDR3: CSVRGQNYGYTF; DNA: TGCAGCGTTAGGGGACAGAACTATGGCTACACCTTC
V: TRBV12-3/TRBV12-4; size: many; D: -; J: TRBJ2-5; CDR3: CASRFEPGSGETQYF; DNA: TGTGCCAGCAGATTCGAGCCAGGGTCGGGCGAGACCCAGTACTTC
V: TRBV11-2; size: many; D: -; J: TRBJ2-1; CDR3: CASSLRDSYNEQFF; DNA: TGTGCCAGCAGCCTCCGGGACTCCTACAATGAGCAGTTCTTC
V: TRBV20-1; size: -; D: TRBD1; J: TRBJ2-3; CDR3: CSARTRTGTGTTDTQYF; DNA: TGCAGTGCTAGAACCCGGACCGGGACAGGGACCACAGATACGCAGTATTTT
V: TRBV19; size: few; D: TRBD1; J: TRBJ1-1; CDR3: CASSGLPGQGSTEAFF; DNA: TGTGCCAGTAGTGGGTTACCGGGACAGGGGAGCACTGAAGCTTTCTTT
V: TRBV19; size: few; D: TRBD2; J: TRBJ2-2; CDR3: CASTRGDGRTGELFF; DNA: TGTGCCAGCACCCGGGGGGACGGAAGAACCGGGGAGCTGTTTTTT